The clone carrying this T cell receptor (beta chain) showed up just a few times. Antigen: not known. The data were obtained in a study of T cells in Graves' hyperthyroidism and ophthalmopathy. Study-wide results and limits: In blood, most of the thyroid clonotypes expanded above 0.001 were also present.

TCR beta CDR3 regions were amplified from RNA. The TCR CDR3 was amplified in a first-round RT-PCR using the HTBI primer set. TCRdb itself ran the multiplex PCR reads through MiXCR, one entry per CDR3 protein. The sample holds hundreds of thousands of distinct CDR3 sequences; about a third are singletons and the top ten take 31%. Germline assignment: CDR1 LNHDA and CDR2 SQIVND (reference sequence). J gave up 4 bases and V 3 bases, and 11 bases lay outside the gene matches. This CDR3 contains 16 residues. The sample comprised blood. This chain uses TRBV19 with TRBJ1-2, with 7 bases aligning to TRBD1. This clonotype originated in a woman in her thirties or forties with Graves' hyperthyroidism. CDR3 protein: CASSIEWKGGPYGYTF. The DNA of the CDR3 is TGTGCCAGTAGTATTGAGTGGAAAGGGGGCCCCTATGGCTACACCTTC.